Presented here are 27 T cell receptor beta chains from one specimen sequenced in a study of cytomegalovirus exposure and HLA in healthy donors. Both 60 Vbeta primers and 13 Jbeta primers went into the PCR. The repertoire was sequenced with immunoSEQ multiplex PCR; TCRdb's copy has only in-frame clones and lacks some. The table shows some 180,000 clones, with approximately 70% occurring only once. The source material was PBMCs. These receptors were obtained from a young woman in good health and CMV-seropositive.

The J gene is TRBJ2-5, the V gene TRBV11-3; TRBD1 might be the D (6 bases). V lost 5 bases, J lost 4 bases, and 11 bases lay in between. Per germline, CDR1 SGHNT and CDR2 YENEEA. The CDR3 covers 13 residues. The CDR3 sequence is CASSKNRVETQYF. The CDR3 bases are TGTGCCAGCAGCAAAAACAGGGTAGAGACCCAGTACTTC.

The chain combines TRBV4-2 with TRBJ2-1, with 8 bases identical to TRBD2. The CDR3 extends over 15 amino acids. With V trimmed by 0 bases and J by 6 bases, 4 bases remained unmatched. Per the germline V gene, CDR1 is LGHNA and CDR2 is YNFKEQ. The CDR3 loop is CASSQDLGTSNEQFF. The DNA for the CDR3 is TGTGCCAGCAGCCAAGATCTTGGGACTAGCAATGAGCAGTTCTTC.

This CDR3 reads CASSPTPPGTGTHEQYF. The CDR3 region has the DNA TGTGCCAGCAGCCCCACCCCCCCCGGGACAGGGACCCACGAGCAGTACTTC. The J gene is TRBJ2-7, the V gene TRBV7-6; 9 bases are a match to TRBD1. Germline V CDR1 and CDR2: SGHVS, FNYEAQ. The ends lost 5 bases at V and 5 bases at J; junction bases unmatched: 16. The CDR3 totals 17 residues.

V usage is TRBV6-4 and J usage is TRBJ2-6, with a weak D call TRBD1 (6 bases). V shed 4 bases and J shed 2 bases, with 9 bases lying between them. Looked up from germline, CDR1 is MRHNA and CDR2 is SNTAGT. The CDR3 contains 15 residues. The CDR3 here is CASSVSGAGANVLTF. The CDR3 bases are TGTGCCAGCAGTGTATCAGGGGCTGGGGCCAACGTCCTGACTTTC.

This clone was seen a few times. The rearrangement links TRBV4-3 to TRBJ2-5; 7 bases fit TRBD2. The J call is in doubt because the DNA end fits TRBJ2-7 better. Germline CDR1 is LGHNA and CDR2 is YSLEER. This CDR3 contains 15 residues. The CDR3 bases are TGCGCCAGCAGCCAAGACGGGGGGTTCGGCTACGAGCAGTACTTC. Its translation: CASSQDGGFGYEQYF.

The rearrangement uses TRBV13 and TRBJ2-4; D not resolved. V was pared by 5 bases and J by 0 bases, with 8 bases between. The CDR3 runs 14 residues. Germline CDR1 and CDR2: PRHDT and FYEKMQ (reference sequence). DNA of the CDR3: TGTGCCAGCAGCCCCCGTCTAGCCAAAAACATTCAGTACTTC. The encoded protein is CASSPRLAKNIQYF.

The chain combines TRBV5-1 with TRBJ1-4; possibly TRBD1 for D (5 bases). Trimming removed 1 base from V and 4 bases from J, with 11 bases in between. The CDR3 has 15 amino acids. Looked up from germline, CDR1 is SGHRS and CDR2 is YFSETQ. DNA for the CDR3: TGCGCCAGCAGCTTGTCCGGGGGAAGTAATGAAAAACTGTTTTTT. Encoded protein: CASSLSGGSNEKLFF.

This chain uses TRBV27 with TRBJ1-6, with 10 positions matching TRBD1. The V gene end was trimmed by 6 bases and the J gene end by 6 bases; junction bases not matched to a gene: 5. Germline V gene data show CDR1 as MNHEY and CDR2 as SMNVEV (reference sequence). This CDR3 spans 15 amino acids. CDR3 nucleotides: TGTGCCAGCAGGACCGGGACAGGGGTTAATTCACCCCTCCACTTT. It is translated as CASRTGTGVNSPLHF.

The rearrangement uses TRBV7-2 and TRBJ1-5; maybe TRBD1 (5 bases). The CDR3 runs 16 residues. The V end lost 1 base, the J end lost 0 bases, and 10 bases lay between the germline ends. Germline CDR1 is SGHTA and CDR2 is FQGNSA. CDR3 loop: CASSLGGGYSNQPQHF. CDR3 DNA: TGTGCCAGCAGCTTAGGCGGGGGGTATAGCAATCAGCCCCAGCATTTT.

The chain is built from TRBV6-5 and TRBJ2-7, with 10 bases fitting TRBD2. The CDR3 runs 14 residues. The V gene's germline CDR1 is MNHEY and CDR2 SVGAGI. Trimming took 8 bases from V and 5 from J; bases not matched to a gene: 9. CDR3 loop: CASRRSGGEDEQYF. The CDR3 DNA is TGTGCCAGCCGGAGAAGCGGGGGGGAAGACGAGCAGTACTTC.

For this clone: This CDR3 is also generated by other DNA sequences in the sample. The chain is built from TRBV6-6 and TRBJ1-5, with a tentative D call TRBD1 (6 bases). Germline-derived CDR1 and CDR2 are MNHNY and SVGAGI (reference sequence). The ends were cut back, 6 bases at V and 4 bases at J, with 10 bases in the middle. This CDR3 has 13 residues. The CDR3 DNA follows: TGTGCCAGCAGCTCACAGGGAAATCAGCCCCAGCATTTT. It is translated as CASSSQGNQPQHF.

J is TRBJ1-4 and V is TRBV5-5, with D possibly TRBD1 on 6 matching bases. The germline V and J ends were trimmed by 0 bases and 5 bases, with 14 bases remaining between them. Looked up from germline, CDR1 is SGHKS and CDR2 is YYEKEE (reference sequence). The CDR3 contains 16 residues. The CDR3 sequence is CASSLELGQTNEKLFF. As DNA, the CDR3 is TGTGCCAGCAGCTTGGAGCTAGGACAGACGAATGAAAAACTGTTTTTT. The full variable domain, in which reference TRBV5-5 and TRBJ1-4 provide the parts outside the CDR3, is DAGVTQSPTHLIKTRGQQVTLRCSPISGHKSVSWYQQVLGQGPQFIFQYYEKEERGRGNFPDRFSARQFPNYSSELNVNALLLGDSALYLCASSLELGQTNEKLFFGSGTQLSVL.

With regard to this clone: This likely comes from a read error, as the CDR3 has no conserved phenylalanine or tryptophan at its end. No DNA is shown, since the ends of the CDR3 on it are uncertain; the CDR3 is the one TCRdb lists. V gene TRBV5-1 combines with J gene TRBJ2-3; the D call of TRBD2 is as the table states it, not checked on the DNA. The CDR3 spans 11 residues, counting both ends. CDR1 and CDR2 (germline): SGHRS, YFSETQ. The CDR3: CASSRGTSGLK.

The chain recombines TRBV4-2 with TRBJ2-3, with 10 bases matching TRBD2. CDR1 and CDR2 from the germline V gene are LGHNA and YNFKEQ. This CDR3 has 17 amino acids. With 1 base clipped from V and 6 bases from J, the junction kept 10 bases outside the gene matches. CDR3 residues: CASSQAPSGGETDTQYF. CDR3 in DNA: TGTGCCAGCAGCCAAGCCCCTAGCGGGGGCGAGACTGATACGCAGTATTTT.

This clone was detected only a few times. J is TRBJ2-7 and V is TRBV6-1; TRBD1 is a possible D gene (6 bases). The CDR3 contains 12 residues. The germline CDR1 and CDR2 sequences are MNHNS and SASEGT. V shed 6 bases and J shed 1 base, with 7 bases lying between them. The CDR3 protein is CASRDSSYEQYF. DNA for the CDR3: TGTGCCAGCAGGGACAGTTCCTACGAGCAGTACTTC.

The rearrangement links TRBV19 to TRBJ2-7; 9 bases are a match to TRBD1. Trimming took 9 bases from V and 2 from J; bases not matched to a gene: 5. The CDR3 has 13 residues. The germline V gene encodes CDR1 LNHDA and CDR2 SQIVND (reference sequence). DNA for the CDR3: TGTGCCAGCAGGGGGACAGGGACCTACGAGCAGTACTTC. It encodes CASRGTGTYEQYF.

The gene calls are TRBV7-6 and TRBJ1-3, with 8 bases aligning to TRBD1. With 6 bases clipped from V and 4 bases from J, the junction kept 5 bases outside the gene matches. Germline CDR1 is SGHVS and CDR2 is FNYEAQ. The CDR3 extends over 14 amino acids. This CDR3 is CASSHGQGGNTIYF. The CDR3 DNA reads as TGTGCCAGCAGTCACGGACAGGGAGGAAACACCATATATTTT.

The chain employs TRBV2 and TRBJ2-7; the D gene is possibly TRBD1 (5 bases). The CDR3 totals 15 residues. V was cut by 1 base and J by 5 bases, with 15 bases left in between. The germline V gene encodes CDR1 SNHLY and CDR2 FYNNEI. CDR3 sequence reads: CASSEDGMGQNEQYF. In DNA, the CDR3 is TGTGCCAGCAGTGAAGATGGCATGGGGCAGAACGAGCAGTACTTC.

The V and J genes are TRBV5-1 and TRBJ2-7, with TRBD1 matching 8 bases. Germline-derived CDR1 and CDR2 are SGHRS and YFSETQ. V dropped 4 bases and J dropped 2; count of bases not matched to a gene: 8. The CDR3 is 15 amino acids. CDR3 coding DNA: TGCGCCAGCAGCCTCACGGGACAGGTACCCTACGAGCAGTACTTC. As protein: CASSLTGQVPYEQYF.

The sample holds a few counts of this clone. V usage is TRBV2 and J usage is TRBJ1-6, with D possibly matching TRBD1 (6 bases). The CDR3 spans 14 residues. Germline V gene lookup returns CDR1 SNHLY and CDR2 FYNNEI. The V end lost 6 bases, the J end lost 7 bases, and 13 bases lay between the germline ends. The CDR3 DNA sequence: TGTGCCAGCAGCTTGGACAGCCCAAATTCACCCCTCCACTTT. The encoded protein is CASSLDSPNSPLHF.

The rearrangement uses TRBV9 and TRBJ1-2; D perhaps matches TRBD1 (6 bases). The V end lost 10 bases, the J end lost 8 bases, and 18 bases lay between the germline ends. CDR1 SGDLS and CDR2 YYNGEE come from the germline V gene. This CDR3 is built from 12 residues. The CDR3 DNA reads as TGTGCCCCTCAGGGGCAGGGCCCCGGCTACACCTTC. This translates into CAPQGQGPGYTF.

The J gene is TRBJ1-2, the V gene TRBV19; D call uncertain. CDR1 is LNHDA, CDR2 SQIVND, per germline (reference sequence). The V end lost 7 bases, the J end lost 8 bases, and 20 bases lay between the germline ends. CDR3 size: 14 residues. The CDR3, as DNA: TGTGCCAGTACCTCTGACGAGGTATCTAGGGGCTACACCTTC. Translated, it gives CASTSDEVSRGYTF.

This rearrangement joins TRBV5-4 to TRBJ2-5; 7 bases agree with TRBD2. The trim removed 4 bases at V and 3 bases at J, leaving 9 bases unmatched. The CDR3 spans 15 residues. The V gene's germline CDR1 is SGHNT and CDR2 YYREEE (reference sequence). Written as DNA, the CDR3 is TGTGCCAGCAGCGGACAAAGCGGGGCTAAAGAGACCCAGTACTTC. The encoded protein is CASSGQSGAKETQYF.

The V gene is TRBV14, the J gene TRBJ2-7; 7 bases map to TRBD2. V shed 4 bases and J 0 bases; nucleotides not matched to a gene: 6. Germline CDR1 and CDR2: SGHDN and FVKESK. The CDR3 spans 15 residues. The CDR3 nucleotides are TGTGCCAGCAGCCCTCGGGGGGAGAGCTCCTACGAGCAGTACTTC. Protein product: CASSPRGESSYEQYF.

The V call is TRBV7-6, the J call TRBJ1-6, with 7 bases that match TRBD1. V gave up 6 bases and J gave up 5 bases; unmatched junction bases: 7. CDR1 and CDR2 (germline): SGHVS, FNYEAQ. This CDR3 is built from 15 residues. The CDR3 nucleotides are TGTGCCAGCAGTGCGACAGGGCCAGATAATTCACCCCTCCACTTT. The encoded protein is CASSATGPDNSPLHF. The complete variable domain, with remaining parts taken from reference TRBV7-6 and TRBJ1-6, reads GAGVSQSPRYKVTKRGQDVALRCDPISGHVSLYWYRQALGQGPEFLTYFNYEAQQDKSGLPNDRFSAERPEGSISTLTIQRTEQRDSAMYRCASSATGPDNSPLHFGNGTRLTVT.

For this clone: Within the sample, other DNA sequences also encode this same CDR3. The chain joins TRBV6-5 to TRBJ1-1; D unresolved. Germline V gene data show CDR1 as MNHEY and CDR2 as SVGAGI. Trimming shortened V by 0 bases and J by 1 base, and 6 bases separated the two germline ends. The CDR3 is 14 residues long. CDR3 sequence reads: CASSYSAGNTEAFF. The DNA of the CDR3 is TGTGCCAGCAGTTACTCGGCGGGGAACACTGAAGCTTTCTTT.

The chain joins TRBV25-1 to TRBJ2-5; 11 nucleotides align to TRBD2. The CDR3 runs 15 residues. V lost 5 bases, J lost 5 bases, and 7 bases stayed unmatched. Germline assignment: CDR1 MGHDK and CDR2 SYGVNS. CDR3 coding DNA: TGTGCCAGCAGTTCACCGACTAGCGGGGAGGAGACCCAGTACTTC. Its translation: CASSSPTSGEETQYF.